This T cell receptor beta chain came from a study of vaccination and CD4 T cells after COVID-19. Documented treatment: 10-day PBMC culture with coronavirus spike peptide pools or control peptides (ViraFEST assay). CD4+ T lymphocytes from the unexposed donor were collected before the COVID-19 pandemic (2011-2018). Unexposed donors' CD4+ T cells were tested against SARS-CoV-2 S/N and four cold-coronavirus spikes when cell numbers allowed. Remarks on this clonotype: Its specificity is unknown.

The assay that was used to sequence DNA from cultured CD4+ T cells was the Oncomine TCR Beta short-read assay. TCRdb independently ran MiXCR on the PCR reads; one entry per CDR3 protein. The sample includes approximately 6,800 distinct CDR3 sequences, 43% of them seen just once. The sequenced sample was CD4+ T cells from blood, cultured in vitro. The origin of this receptor is a human donor in good health.

CDR3 DNA: TGTGCCAGCAGCAACTGCGGCATGAGCGGGGGTGACAACGAGCAGTACTTC. Translating gives CASSNCGMSGGDNEQYF. J is TRBJ2-7 and V is TRBV21-1; the table gives TRBD2 as D, unverified against the DNA. TRBV21-1 is annotated as a pseudogene. This CDR3 has 17 residues.